One and the same sample provided the 19 T cell receptor beta chains below, sequenced in a study of identifying expanded T cells in peripheral blood. TCRdb's copy holds only in-frame clones and misses some; the assay was immunoSEQ multiplex PCR. The sample consists of 100,000 or so clones, 88% of them appearing once. The specimen sequenced was blood. Receptor source: a person aged 18 to 75 in good health.

This sequence joins TRBV7-2 and TRBJ2-7, with 7 bases fitting TRBD1. V shed 1 base and J 5 bases; nucleotides not matched to a gene: 8. The CDR3 has 15 residues. CDR1 SGHTA and CDR2 FQGNSA come from the germline V gene. Written as DNA, the CDR3 is TGTGCCAGCAGCTTAGAGCAGGGGGTTAGGGACGAGCAGTACTTC. It translates to CASSLEQGVRDEQYF.

This clone was observed a single time. This chain uses TRBV7-3 with TRBJ2-2, with 9 bases that match TRBD2. The V gene end was trimmed by 4 bases and the J gene end by 1 base; junction bases not matched to a gene: 4. The CDR3 loop spans 16 amino acids. The germline CDR1 and CDR2 sequences are SGHTA and FQGTGA. As DNA, the CDR3 is TGTGCCAGCAGCTCCGGTAGCGGGGGGAACACCGGGGAGCTGTTTTTT. Translated, it gives CASSSGSGGNTGELFF.

This clone was detected a few times. The V and J genes are TRBV4-1 and TRBJ1-1; TRBD1 might be the D (6 bases). V lost 1 base and J lost 1, with 13 bases in between. Looked up from germline, CDR1 is MGHRA and CDR2 is YSYEKL. The CDR3 is made up of 16 amino acids. The CDR3 region is CASSQVHDRRNTEAFF. CDR3 bases: TGCGCCAGCAGCCAAGTACATGACAGGAGGAACACTGAAGCTTTCTTT.

This chain uses TRBV15 with TRBJ1-2; no definite D call. This CDR3 spans 12 amino acids. The V end lost 3 bases, the J end lost 3 bases, and 5 bases lay between the germline ends. Germline assignment: CDR1 LNHNV and CDR2 YYDKDF (reference sequence). CDR3 amino acids: CATSRGDYGYTF. The CDR3 region has the DNA TGTGCCACCAGCAGGGGCGACTATGGCTACACCTTC.

The chain links TRBV14 to TRBJ2-1; TRBD2 matches 9 bases. The CDR3 runs to 15 residues. Germline assignment: CDR1 SGHDN and CDR2 FVKESK. J gave up 4 bases and V 5 bases, and 6 bases lay outside the gene matches. CDR3 sequence: CASSVVSGGYNEQFF. CDR3 sequence (DNA): TGTGCCAGCAGCGTCGTCAGCGGGGGGTACAATGAGCAGTTCTTC.

The chain recombines TRBV7-9 with TRBJ2-3; D unclear. CDR1 and CDR2 from the germline V gene are SEHNR and FQNEAQ (reference sequence). With 5 bases removed from V and 0 bases from J, the gap between germline ends came to 6 bases. The CDR3 consists of 13 residues. CDR3 loop: CASSPGSTDTQYF. The CDR3 bases are TGTGCCAGCAGCCCTGGAAGCACAGATACGCAGTATTTT.

The rearrangement links TRBV29-1 to TRBJ1-2; no clear D gene. Between the trimmed V and J ends, which lost 6 bases and 2 bases, there was a span of 13 bases. Germline V gene data show CDR1 as SQVTM and CDR2 as ANQGSEA. The CDR3 is 13 residues long. The CDR3 DNA reads TGCAGCGTCCCGACCCAAACGAACTATGGCTACACCTTC. Protein: CSVPTQTNYGYTF.

V is TRBV4-3 and J is TRBJ2-1; perhaps TRBD2 as D (6 bases). V lost 4 bases and J 6 bases, leaving 16 bases between the germline ends. CDR1 LGHNA and CDR2 YSLEER come from the germline V gene. The CDR3 consists of 15 residues. The CDR3 reads CASSPQPRGTNEQFF. CDR3 nucleotides: TGCGCCAGCAGCCCCCAGCCCCGGGGGACCAATGAGCAGTTCTTC.

The CDR3 region has the DNA TGTGCCAGCAGTGGACAATATAGCAATCAGCCCCAGCATTTT. It yields the protein CASSGQYSNQPQHF. The chain couples TRBV6-5 to TRBJ1-5, with D possibly matching TRBD1 (5 bases). The CDR3 runs to 14 residues. The ends were cut back, 5 bases at V and 0 bases at J, with 8 bases in the middle. The V gene's germline CDR1 is MNHEY and CDR2 SVGAGI.

The chain joins TRBV7-8 to TRBJ2-3; no firm D call. The V gene lost 5 bases and the J gene lost 6 bases, with 12 bases spanning the gap. The CDR3 runs to 13 residues. Germline V CDR1 and CDR2: SGHVS, FQNEAQ. Written as DNA, the CDR3 is TGTGCCAGCAGCCTTGGACCCCCCGATACGCAGTATTTT. It specifies CASSLGPPDTQYF. Full variable domain (rest looked up from reference TRBV7-8 and TRBJ2-3): GAGVSQSPRYKVAKRGQDVALRCDPISGHVSLFWYQQALGQGPEFLTYFQNEAQLDKSGLPSDRFFAERPEGSVSTLKIQRTQQEDSAVYLCASSLGPPDTQYFGPGTRLTVL.

The V and J genes are TRBV21-1 and TRBJ2-1; no DNA check was done on the table's D call, TRBD2. TRBV21-1 is a known pseudogene. CDR3 length: 16 residues. The CDR3 spells CASSKGGERVYNEQFF. CDR3 nucleotides: TGTGCCAGCAGCAAAGGTGGGGAGAGGGTCTACAATGAGCAGTTCTTC.

V usage is TRBV18 and J usage is TRBJ1-1, with 7 nucleotides matching TRBD1. The CDR3 is made up of 16 amino acids. Germline CDR1 and CDR2: KGHSH and LQKENI. V was clipped by 3 bases and J by 3 bases; unmatched bases: 10. The CDR3 protein is CASSPRQGQRDTEAFF. DNA of the CDR3: TGTGCCAGCTCACCGAGACAGGGCCAGAGAGACACTGAAGCTTTCTTT.

The chain couples TRBV20-1 to TRBJ2-7; D is uncertain. Germline V gene data show CDR1 as DFQATT and CDR2 as SNEGSKA (reference sequence). The CDR3 loop spans 10 amino acids. CDR3 sequence (DNA): TGCAGCGCCTTAGACCACGAGCAGTACTTC. It is translated as CSALDHEQYF.

The rearrangement uses TRBV13 and TRBJ2-7, with D perhaps being TRBD1 or TRBD2 (6 bases each). Germline V lookup: CDR1 PRHDT, CDR2 FYEKMQ (reference sequence). Trimming took off 5 bases at V and 6 bases at J, with 14 bases between the two ends. This CDR3 is 13 amino acids long. The CDR3 loop reads CASSAGPGAEQYF. The CDR3 nucleotides read TGTGCCAGCAGCGCGGGGCCGGGGGCCGAGCAGTACTTC.

V and J are TRBV6-4 and TRBJ2-7; TRBD2 might be the D (6 bases). V lost 5 bases and J 7 bases, leaving 12 bases between the germline ends. The CDR3 runs 12 residues. CDR1 is MRHNA and CDR2 is SNTAGT in the germline V gene. The CDR3 spells CASSLAAGEQYF. CDR3 nucleotide sequence: TGTGCCAGCAGTTTAGCGGCAGGGGAGCAGTACTTC.

This chain links TRBV2 with TRBJ1-3, with a tentative D call TRBD1 (6 bases). The CDR3 loop spans 13 amino acids. The germline V and J ends were trimmed by 8 bases and 9 bases, with 17 bases remaining between them. Germline V gene sequence: CDR1 SNHLY, CDR2 FYNNEI. This CDR3 is CASAGAPGATIYF. The CDR3 DNA sequence: TGTGCCAGCGCCGGGGCCCCGGGGGCCACCATATATTTT.

The V call is TRBV6-5, the J call TRBJ1-5, with unresolved D. The CDR3 covers 13 residues. Trimming pared 4 bases from V and 7 bases from J, leaving 11 bases between. Germline V gives CDR1 MNHEY, CDR2 SVGAGI. The CDR3 DNA sequence: TGTGCCAGCAGTTCCGAAGGGCGACAGCCCCAGCATTTT. Translating gives CASSSEGRQPQHF.

V is TRBV6-6 and J is TRBJ1-2, with a weak D call TRBD1 (5 bases). The germline CDR1 and CDR2 sequences are MNHNY and SVGAGI (reference sequence). The CDR3 is 13 residues long. The V gene lost 4 bases and the J gene lost 6 bases, with 12 bases spanning the gap. In DNA form, the CDR3 reads TGTGCCAGCAGTTTGGCAGGGTCCAATGGCTACACCTTC. It translates to CASSLAGSNGYTF.

A few counts support this clone. CDR3 region: CASSLGQGDYGYTF. The CDR3 nucleotides are TGTGCCAGCAGCTTGGGTCAGGGGGATTATGGCTACACCTTC. The chain is built from TRBV7-3 and TRBJ1-2, with 7 bases that match TRBD1. V was pared by 3 bases and J by 5 bases, with 6 bases of the junction left unmatched. The germline gives CDR1 SGHTA, CDR2 FQGTGA. The CDR3 consists of 14 residues.